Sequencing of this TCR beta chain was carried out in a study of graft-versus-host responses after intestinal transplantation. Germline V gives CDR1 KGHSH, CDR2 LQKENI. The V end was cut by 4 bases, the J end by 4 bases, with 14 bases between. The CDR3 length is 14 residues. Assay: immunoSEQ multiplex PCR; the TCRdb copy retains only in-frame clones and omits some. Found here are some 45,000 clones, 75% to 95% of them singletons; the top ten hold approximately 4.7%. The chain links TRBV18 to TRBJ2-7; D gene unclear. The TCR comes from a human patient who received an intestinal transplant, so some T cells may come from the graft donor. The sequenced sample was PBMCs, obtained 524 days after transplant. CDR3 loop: CASSRGSRCYEQYF. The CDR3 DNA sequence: TGTGCCAGCTCACGAGGCTCACGATGTTACGAGCAGTACTTC.